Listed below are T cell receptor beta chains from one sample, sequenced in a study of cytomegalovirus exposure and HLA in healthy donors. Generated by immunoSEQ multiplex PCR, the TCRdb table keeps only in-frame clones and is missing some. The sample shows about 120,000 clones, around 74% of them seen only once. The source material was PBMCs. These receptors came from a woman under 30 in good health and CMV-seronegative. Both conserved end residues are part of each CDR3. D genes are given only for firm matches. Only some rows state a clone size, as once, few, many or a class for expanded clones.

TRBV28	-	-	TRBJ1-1	TGTGCCAGCAGTCCGACAGCAATGAACACTGAAGCTTTCTTT	CASSPTAMNTEAFF
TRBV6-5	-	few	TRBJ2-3	TGTGCCAGCAGTTACTCGGGAGGTTCGGGCACAGATACGCAGTATTTT	CASSYSGGSGTDTQYF
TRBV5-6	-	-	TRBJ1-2	TGTGCCAGCAGCCCCGCCTTTCGCAGGGAAGACTATGGCTACACCTTC	CASSPAFRREDYGYTF
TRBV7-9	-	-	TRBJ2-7	TGTGCCAGCAGCTTAGACGGTTCCTACGAGCAGTACTTC	CASSLDGSYEQYF
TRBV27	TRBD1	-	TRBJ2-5	TGTGCCAGCAGTTCGACAGGGAGAGAGACCCAGTACTTC	CASSSTGRETQYF
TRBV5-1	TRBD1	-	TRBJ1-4	TGCGCCAGCTCGACCGGGACAGGGGGCCCTAATGAAAAACTGTTTTTT	CASSTGTGGPNEKLFF
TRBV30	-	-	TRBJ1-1	TGTGCCTGGGACAGGACTAGTGAAGCTTTCTTT	CAWDRTSEAFF
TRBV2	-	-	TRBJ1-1	TGTGCCAGCAGTCTACAGGGCCTGGGGGCTTTCTTT	CASSLQGLGAFF
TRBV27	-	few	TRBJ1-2	TGTGCCAGCAGTTTATCCACAGTAGAGGGGGATGGCTACACCTTC	CASSLSTVEGDGYTF
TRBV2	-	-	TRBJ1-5	TGTGCCAGCAGTGCCCAGCAGGTCCAGCCCCAGCATTTT	CASSAQQVQPQHF
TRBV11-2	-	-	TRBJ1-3	TGTGCCAGCAGCTTATTCGAGCCCCTCGCAGAGAGGCCCTATTTT	CASSLFEPLAERPYF
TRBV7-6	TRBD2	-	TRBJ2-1	TGTGCCAGCAGCTTAGGAACTAGCGGTGAGCAGTTCTTC	CASSLGTSGEQFF
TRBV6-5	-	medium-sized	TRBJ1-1	TGTGCCAGCTCCTTCGGGGGGCTAATAGGCACTGAAGCTTTCTTT	CASSFGGLIGTEAFF
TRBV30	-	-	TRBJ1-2	TGTGCCTGGAGTGTAGGGAGGCAAGGTCGGGATGGCTACACCTTC	CAWSVGRQGRDGYTF
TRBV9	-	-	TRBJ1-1	TGTGCCAGCAGCGTGGGGAGGGGGGGAGAGAACACTGAAGCTTTCTTT	CASSVGRGGENTEAFF
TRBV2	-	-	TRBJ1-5	TGTGCCAGCAGGCCGGGGGACCAAAGCAATCAGCCCCAGCATTTT	CASRPGDQSNQPQHF
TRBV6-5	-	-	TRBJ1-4	TGTGCCAGCAGTTATACGGGTGGGGAAAAACTGTTTTTT	CASSYTGGEKLFF
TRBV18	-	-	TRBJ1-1	TGTGCCAGCTCACCACGGGGGCCCACTGAAGCTTTCTTT	CASSPRGPTEAFF
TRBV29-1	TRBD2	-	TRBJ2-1	TGCAGCGCTAGCGGGGTAGGCAATGAGCAGTTCTTC	CSASGVGNEQFF
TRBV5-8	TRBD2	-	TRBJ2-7	TGTGCCAGCAGCTGGGAGGGTAGGACCTACGAGCAGTACTTC	CASSWEGRTYEQYF
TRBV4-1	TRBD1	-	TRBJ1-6	TGCGCCAGCAGCCAAGGATTGACAGGGGGCAATTCACCCCTCCACTTT	CASSQGLTGGNSPLHF
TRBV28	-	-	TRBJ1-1	TGTGCCAGCAGTTTAGCCAGGGTGTACACTGAAGCTTTCTTT	CASSLARVYTEAFF
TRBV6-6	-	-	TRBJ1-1	TGTGCCAGCAACCAACAGTCCCAAGCTTTCTTT	CASNQQSQAFF
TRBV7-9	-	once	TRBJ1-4	TGTGCCAGCAGCTTAGCGGGCAATGAAAAACTGTTTTTT	CASSLAGNEKLFF
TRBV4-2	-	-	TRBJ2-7	TGTGCCAGCAGCCAAGATATTGCTAGCCCCTACGAGCAGTACTTC	CASSQDIASPYEQYF
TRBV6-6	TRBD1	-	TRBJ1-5	TGTGCCAGCAGTTACCCAACAGGGGAGAATCAGCCCCAGCATTTT	CASSYPTGENQPQHF
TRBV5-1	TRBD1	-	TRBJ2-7	TGCGCCAGCAGCACCCGGACAGGGGGCGTTGACGAGCAGTACTTC	CASSTRTGGVDEQYF
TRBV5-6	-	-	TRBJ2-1	TGTGCCAGCAGCTTGAGCCGCGGTGAGCAGTTCTTC	CASSLSRGEQFF
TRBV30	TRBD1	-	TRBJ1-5	TGTGCCTGGGGTACAGGGGGCACACGCAATCAGCCCCAGCATTTT	CAWGTGGTRNQPQHF
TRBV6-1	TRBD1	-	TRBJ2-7	TGTGCCAGCAGTGAATTAAGGACAGGGAACTACGAGCAGTACTTC	CASSELRTGNYEQYF
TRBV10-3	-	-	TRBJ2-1	TGTGCCATCAGTGAAAACGGCTACAATGAGCAGTTCTTC	CAISENGYNEQFF
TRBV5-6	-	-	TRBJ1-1	TGTGCCAGCAGCCGAACGGCGGGTGGGACTGAAGCTTTCTTT	CASSRTAGGTEAFF
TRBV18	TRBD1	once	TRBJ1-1	TGTGCCAGCTCCCCAGGGGGACAGATGAACACTGAAGCTTTCTTT	CASSPGGQMNTEAFF
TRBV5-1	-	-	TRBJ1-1	TGCGCCAGCAGCTTGGAAGGAGGGGCAGGCACTGAAGCTTTCTTT	CASSLEGGAGTEAFF
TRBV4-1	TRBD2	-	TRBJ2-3	TGCGCCAGCAGCCAAGGGGGGACTACTAGCACAGATACGCAGTATTTT	CASSQGGTTSTDTQYF
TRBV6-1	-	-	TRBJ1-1	TGTGCCAGCAGTCCCCAACGCGGGGGGGATACTGAAGCTTTCTTT	CASSPQRGGDTEAFF
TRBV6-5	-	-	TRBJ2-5	TGTGCCAGCAGGGGGACAAAAGAGACCCAGTACTTC	CASRGTKETQYF
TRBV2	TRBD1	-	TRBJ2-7	TGTGCCAGCAAGCGGACAGGTATGACCTACGAGCAGTACTTC	CASKRTGMTYEQYF
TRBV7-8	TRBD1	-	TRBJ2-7	TGTGCCAGCAGCATACAACAGGGACAGGGATCCTACGAGCAGTACTTC	CASSIQQGQGSYEQYF
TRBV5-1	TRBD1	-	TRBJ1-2	TGCGCCAGCAGCTTCCCAAACAGGGGATACTATGGCTACACCTTC	CASSFPNRGYYGYTF
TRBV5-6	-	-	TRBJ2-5	TGTGCCAGCAGCTTGGTCAGGGAAAGGGAGACCCAGTACTTC	CASSLVRERETQYF
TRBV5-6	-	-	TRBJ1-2	TGTGCCAGCAGCCCACAGAGAATCTATGGCTACACCTTC	CASSPQRIYGYTF
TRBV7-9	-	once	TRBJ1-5	TGTGCCAGCAGCTTAGCTTCAGACAGCAGTAATCAGCCCCAGCATTTT	CASSLASDSSNQPQHF
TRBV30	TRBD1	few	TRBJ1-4	TGTGCCTGGAGTGAGCTAATACAGGGGGACGAAAAACTGTTTTTT	CAWSELIQGDEKLFF
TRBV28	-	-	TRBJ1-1	TGTGCCAGCAGTCCAAGCAGGGGCACCTACACTGAAGCTTTCTTT	CASSPSRGTYTEAFF
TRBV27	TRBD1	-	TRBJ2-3	TGTGCCAGCAGTCCGTCGGACAGGGCCCCCACAGATACGCAGTATTTT	CASSPSDRAPTDTQYF
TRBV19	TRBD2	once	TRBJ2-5	TGTGCCAGTAGTACCCACGAGGGTAGCGGGGGCCAAGAGACCCAGTACTTC	CASSTHEGSGGQETQYF
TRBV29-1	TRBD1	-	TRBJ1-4	TGCAGCGCCCGGACAGGGCTTAATGAAAAACTGTTTTTT	CSARTGLNEKLFF
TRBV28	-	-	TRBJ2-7	TGTGCCAGCAGTTTATTCAGGGCCAGCTCCTACGAGCAGTACTTC	CASSLFRASSYEQYF
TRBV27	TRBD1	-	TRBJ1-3	TGTGCCAGCAGTTTATCGATCCCAGGGGGCATTGGAAACACCATATATTTT	CASSLSIPGGIGNTIYF
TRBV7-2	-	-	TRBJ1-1	TGTGCCAGCAGTTCCGACCCAGGGACTGAAGCTTTCTTT	CASSSDPGTEAFF